A selection of T cell receptor beta chains follows, all from one sample in a study of blood T cell repertoires in COVID-19. Produced via immunoSEQ multiplex PCR; TCRdb's table is partial and in-frame only. This sample has tens of thousands of clones, with about 91% found just once. Sequencing input: peripheral blood. Receptors originate from a man between 60 and 70 years old with active COVID-19. CDR3s leave out the opening cysteine and the closing phenylalanine or tryptophan. The order of the fields is V gene, J gene, CDR3 protein.

TRBV2	TRBJ2-5	ASSAGLEETQY
TRBV2	TRBJ1-3	ASSFTGTGRNTIY
TRBV15	TRBJ2-1	ATSPGQGLYNEQF
TRBV15	TRBJ2-7	ATSRDPQNEQY
TRBV5-8	TRBJ1-3	ASSFRSSGNTIY
TRBV5-4	TRBJ2-2	ASSLGSSGFTGELF
TRBV9	TRBJ1-2	ASSAVDRNYGYT
TRBV6-5	TRBJ1-6	ASSKQIFNNSPLH
TRBV19	TRBJ2-5	ATAPRLGAPVETQY
TRBV27	TRBJ2-4	ASSLSLPGEGNIQY
TRBV7-2	TRBJ2-3	ASTGTIQQTDTQY
TRBV10-3	TRBJ2-2	AISEPAVSTGELF
TRBV25-1	TRBJ2-3	ASSERGAGAGTDTQY
TRBV7-3	TRBJ2-1	ASSQSVENEQF
TRBV19	TRBJ2-3	ASSQRQSTDTQY